Below are 8 T cell receptor beta chains sequenced from a single sample in a study of T cell responses to AZD1222 COVID-19 vaccine. TCRdb keeps only in-frame clones here, not all; method: immunoSEQ multiplex PCR. The table has about 120,000 clones, approximately 90% seen once. The sequences come from peripheral blood, collected on day 0 of AZD1222 vaccination. These receptors were collected from an adult in good health.

A single count supports this clone. The rearrangement links TRBV7-2 to TRBJ2-7; D is perhaps TRBD2 (5 bases). Germline assignment: CDR1 SGHTA and CDR2 FQGNSA. The CDR3 runs to 13 residues. V lost 2 bases to trimming and J lost 6 bases, with 11 bases between them. The CDR3 loop reads CASSLRGKSEQYF. In nucleotides, the CDR3 is TGTGCCAGCAGCTTACGAGGGAAAAGCGAGCAGTACTTC. Drawing the rest from reference TRBV7-2 and TRBJ2-7, the complete variable domain is GAGVSQSPSNKVTEKGKDVELRCDPISGHTALYWYRQSLGQGLEFLIYFQGNSAPDKSGLPSDRFSAERTGGSVSTLTIQRTQQEDSAVYLCASSLRGKSEQYFGPGTRLTVT.

The chain uses TRBV30 and TRBJ1-2; D may be TRBD1 (5 bases). The CDR3 has 14 amino acids. Trimming removed 0 bases at V and 5 bases at J, with 13 bases between. Per germline, CDR1 GTSNPN and CDR2 SVGIG (reference sequence). The CDR3 nucleotides are TGTGCCTGGAGTGTAAGGCAGGGAAAATATGGCTACACCTTC. It translates to CAWSVRQGKYGYTF.

The chain joins TRBV19 to TRBJ1-4, with D perhaps TRBD1 (5 bases). Between the trimmed V and J ends, which lost 7 bases and 4 bases, there was a span of 16 bases. The CDR3 sequence is 15 residues long. CDR1 and CDR2 from the germline V gene are LNHDA and SQIVND (reference sequence). The CDR3 sequence is CASTVWGGDNEKLFF. The DNA of the CDR3 is TGTGCCAGTACTGTCTGGGGCGGAGATAATGAAAAACTGTTTTTT.

This chain uses TRBV4-2 with TRBJ2-5, with TRBD2 as a possible D gene (7 bases). CDR3 size: 17 residues. V was clipped by 2 bases and J by 3 bases, with 19 bases between them. Germline lookup yields CDR1 LGHNA and CDR2 YNFKEQ. CDR3 in DNA: TGTGCCAGCAGCCAATCCCATGTGAGGGGGGGGGAAGAGACCCAGTACTTC. This encodes CASSQSHVRGGEETQYF.

The chain carries TRBV11-2 and TRBJ1-5, with no clear D. Germline values: CDR1 SGHAT, CDR2 FQNNGV. V lost 1 base, J lost 4 bases, and 5 bases lay in between. The CDR3 consists of 13 residues. CDR3 coding DNA: TGTGCCAGCAGCTTAGCTGAGAATCAGCCCCAGCATTTT. Residues: CASSLAENQPQHF.

The rearrangement uses TRBV20-1 and TRBJ1-4; TRBD1 is a possible D gene (6 bases). This CDR3 spans 14 amino acids. Per germline, CDR1 DFQATT and CDR2 SNEGSKA (reference sequence). V lost 3 bases, J lost 5 bases, and 13 bases lay in between. The CDR3 loop is CSASTGGGNEKLFF. DNA for the CDR3: TGCAGTGCTAGTACGGGGGGCGGGAATGAAAAACTGTTTTTT.

V usage is TRBV7-6 and J usage is TRBJ2-7; a weak D match, TRBD1 (6 bases). V was pared by 4 bases and J by 4 bases, with 11 bases between. Per germline, CDR1 SGHVS and CDR2 FNYEAQ. The CDR3 has 13 residues. The CDR3: CASSWGRTYEQYF. The DNA for the CDR3 is TGTGCCAGCAGCTGGGGGCGGACTTACGAGCAGTACTTC.

Only one count was recorded for this clone. The rearrangement links TRBV18 to TRBJ1-2; possible D gene TRBD1, 5 bases. Trimming cost V 2 bases and J 5 bases, with 9 bases left between them. CDR1 is KGHSH and CDR2 is LQKENI in the germline V gene. The CDR3 runs 13 residues. The DNA of the CDR3 is TGTGCCAGCTCACCAGCAGGGAGGTATGGCTACACCTTC. Translating gives CASSPAGRYGYTF.